What follows are 31 T cell receptor beta chains derived from one specimen sequenced in a study of blood T cell repertoires in COVID-19. Clones were read by immunoSEQ multiplex PCR, and TCRdb kept only the in-frame ones, dropping some. The sample holds around 60,000 clones, roughly 80% seen once. The sequenced sample consisted of peripheral blood. These receptor sequences come from a man aged 60 to 75 with COVID-19, enrolled during active disease.

Within the sample, this clone is medium-sized (0.01 to 0.1%). A junction end diverges from the germline sequence, so it may reflect a read error. CDR3 amino acids: CSARQGQAPKF. The CDR3 coding sequence is TGCAGTGCTAGACAGGGACAGGCCCCTAAATTC. The chain couples TRBV20-1 to TRBJ1-2, with 8 positions matching TRBD1. This CDR3 contains 11 residues. Germline assignment: CDR1 DFQATT and CDR2 SNEGSKA (reference sequence).

The genes are TRBV6-4 and TRBJ2-4, with TRBD2 matching over 13 bases. The CDR3 has 18 residues. V shed 8 bases, J shed 8 bases, and the junction held 18 bases outside the gene matches. From germline, CDR1 is MRHNA and CDR2 SNTAGT. The CDR3 reads CASPTPSILAGGLDIQYF. CDR3 in DNA: TGTGCCAGCCCTACCCCCAGTATACTAGCGGGAGGGCTGGACATTCAGTACTTC.

The chain employs TRBV15 and TRBJ2-3; 8 positions agree with TRBD2. CDR1 LNHNV and CDR2 YYDKDF come from the germline V gene (reference sequence). The V gene end was trimmed by 4 bases and the J gene end by 9 bases; junction bases not matched to a gene: 6. This CDR3 spans 13 amino acids. The chain's CDR3 is CATSKMRLATQYF. CDR3 bases: TGTGCCACCAGCAAAATGAGACTAGCGACGCAGTATTTT.

The chain combines TRBV30 with TRBJ1-5; D remains unclear. The germline CDR1 and CDR2 sequences are GTSNPN and SVGIG (reference sequence). Between the trimmed V and J ends, which lost 1 base and 5 bases, there was a span of 6 bases. The CDR3 spans 12 residues. CDR3 amino acids: CAWSDVDQPQHF. For the CDR3, the DNA is TGTGCCTGGAGTGATGTAGATCAGCCCCAGCATTTT.

The rearrangement links TRBV19 to TRBJ2-1, with a possible D match to TRBD1 (5 bases). The V gene lost 10 bases and the J gene lost 3 bases, with 13 bases spanning the gap. The germline V gene has CDR1 LNHDA and CDR2 SQIVND (reference sequence). The CDR3 consists of 13 residues. CDR3 bases: TGTGCCACCTCACAGGTGGTCTACAATGAGCAGTTCTTC. It yields the protein CATSQVVYNEQFF.

The chain uses TRBV2 and TRBJ2-1; 9 bases are a match to TRBD1. This CDR3 is 12 amino acids long. V lost 6 bases and J lost 8; bases outside the gene matches: 2. CDR1 and CDR2 (germline): SNHLY, FYNNEI. CDR3 region: CASRDRGDEQFF. In nucleotides, the CDR3 is TGTGCCAGCAGGGACAGGGGCGATGAGCAGTTCTTC.

V usage is TRBV2 and J usage is TRBJ1-1, with 7 bases matching TRBD1. The V and J ends lost 4 bases and 2 bases, in that order; junction bases with no gene match: 7. CDR1 is SNHLY and CDR2 is FYNNEI in the germline V gene. The CDR3 has 15 residues. The CDR3 DNA reads as TGTGCCAGCAGTGTAAGGGGGCTCAGAAACACTGAAGCTTTCTTT. Encoded protein: CASSVRGLRNTEAFF.

CDR3 in DNA: TGTGCCAGCAGTTCCCAGGGTTACGAGCAGTACTTC. Translated, it gives CASSSQGYEQYF. This chain joins TRBV6-5 and TRBJ2-7, with a tentative D call TRBD1 (5 bases). The CDR3 extends over 12 amino acids. Germline loops: CDR1 MNHEY, CDR2 SVGAGI. The V and J ends lost 4 bases and 4 bases respectively, with 8 bases between them.

The chain joins TRBV18 to TRBJ1-5; D remains unclear. The CDR3 totals 16 residues. V lost 2 bases and J lost 1, with 12 bases in between. Looked up from germline, CDR1 is KGHSH and CDR2 is LQKENI. CDR3 sequence reads: CASSPGLGGSNQPQHF. The CDR3 nucleotides read TGTGCCAGCTCACCAGGCTTGGGAGGGAGCAATCAGCCCCAGCATTTT.

This clone was observed once. The rearrangement uses TRBV29-1 and TRBJ2-2, with 8 bases lining up with TRBD2. CDR1 is SQVTM and CDR2 is ANQGSEA in the germline V gene. This CDR3 comprises 15 residues. V shed 3 bases, J shed 5 bases, and the junction held 8 bases outside the gene matches. In nucleotides, the CDR3 is TGCAGCGTTGAGATACTAGCGGACTTAACCGGGGAGCTGTTTTTT. This encodes CSVEILADLTGELFF.

The gene calls are TRBV5-4 and TRBJ2-2, with 11 bases that match TRBD2. V lost 3 bases, J lost 5 bases, and 6 bases stayed unmatched. There are 16 residues in the CDR3. In germline, CDR1 is SGHNT, CDR2 YYREEE (reference sequence). The CDR3 loop is CASSSRTSGLTGELFF. As DNA, the CDR3 is TGTGCCAGCAGCTCCCGGACTAGCGGGCTAACCGGGGAGCTGTTTTTT.

The rearrangement uses TRBV10-3 and TRBJ2-5; 8 positions agree with TRBD1. J was trimmed by 5 bases and V by 4 bases; bases with no gene match: 9. This CDR3 is built from 15 residues. Germline V gene sequence: CDR1 ENHRY, CDR2 SYGVKD. CDR3 nucleotide sequence: TGTGCCATCAGTGCGAGCCAGGGGGCGCGGGAGACCCAGTACTTC. Encoded protein: CAISASQGARETQYF.

The rearrangement uses TRBV3-1 (or the pseudogene TRBV3-2) and TRBJ2-7, with 9 bases lining up with TRBD2. Per the germline V gene, CDR1 is LGHDT and CDR2 is YNNKEL (reference sequence). The CDR3 spans 16 residues. Trimming removed 0 bases from V and 0 bases from J; junction bases left unmatched: 3. The CDR3 sequence is CASSQEGSGGSYEQYF. CDR3 DNA: TGTGCCAGCAGCCAAGAGGGTAGCGGGGGCTCCTACGAGCAGTACTTC.

The chain links TRBV30 to TRBJ1-5, with TRBD1 identical over 8 bases. Unmatched junction bases numbered 6, after V lost 2 bases and J lost 3 bases. This CDR3 spans 15 amino acids. The V gene's germline CDR1 is GTSNPN and CDR2 SVGIG (reference sequence). The CDR3 DNA is TGTGCCTGGAGTCCCCAGGGGGCTCCCAATCAGCCCCAGCATTTT. Its protein product is CAWSPQGAPNQPQHF.

The genes are TRBV5-4 and TRBJ2-1, with 11 bases lining up with TRBD2. The CDR3 is 15 amino acids. Losses at the gene ends were 0 bases for V and 7 bases for J; bases not matched to a gene: 3. Germline CDR1 SGHNT, CDR2 YYREEE (reference sequence). The CDR3 nucleotides are TGTGCCAGCAGCTTGGGGGGACTAGCGGTGAATGAGCAGTTCTTC. Amino acids: CASSLGGLAVNEQFF.

V is TRBV7-9 and J is TRBJ1-1, with D maybe TRBD1 (5 bases). This CDR3 comprises 15 residues. The germline gives CDR1 SEHNR, CDR2 FQNEAQ (reference sequence). Trimming shortened V by 2 bases and J by 4 bases, and 14 bases separated the two germline ends. CDR3 sequence: CASSLYGGMGTEAFF. CDR3 DNA sequence: TGTGCCAGCAGCTTATACGGGGGAATGGGCACTGAAGCTTTCTTT.

The J gene is TRBJ2-7, the V gene TRBV28, with 7 bases matching TRBD1. This CDR3 contains 11 residues. CDR1 and CDR2 from the germline V gene are MDHEN and SYDVKM. V lost 11 bases, J lost 4 bases, and 5 bases stayed unmatched. The CDR3: CAHRGMYEQYF. The CDR3 DNA follows: TGTGCCCACAGGGGTATGTACGAGCAGTACTTC.

CDR3: CAISLGQGIGTGELFF. The CDR3 nucleotides are TGTGCCATCAGTTTGGGACAGGGAATCGGCACCGGGGAGCTGTTTTTT. V and J are TRBV10-3 and TRBJ2-2; TRBD1 agrees at 9 bases. Germline V CDR1 and CDR2: ENHRY, SYGVKD. J gave up 4 bases and V 5 bases, and 8 bases lay outside the gene matches. The CDR3 totals 16 residues.

J is TRBJ1-2 and V is TRBV6-1; tentatively, D is TRBD1 (5 bases). Trimming took 1 base from V and 4 from J, leaving 13 bases between them. The CDR3 sequence is 15 residues long. Germline CDR1 is MNHNS and CDR2 is SASEGT. The CDR3 DNA reads TGTGCCAGCAGTGAAGGACAGCAAATCTTCTATGGCTACACCTTC. Translating it yields CASSEGQQIFYGYTF.

The chain links TRBV3-1 (or the pseudogene TRBV3-2) to TRBJ2-1; 8 nucleotides match TRBD2. Germline CDR1 reads LGHDT; CDR2 reads YNNKEL (reference sequence). The J segment lost 10 bases and the V segment lost 1 base, leaving 6 bases of the junction unmatched. The CDR3 has 14 amino acids. The CDR3 is CASSQGSGASEQFF. The CDR3, as DNA: TGTGCCAGCAGCCAAGGTAGCGGGGCCTCCGAGCAGTTCTTC.

V is TRBV27 and J is TRBJ2-5, with D tentatively TRBD2 (5 bases). Trimming cost V 5 bases and J 2 bases, with 18 bases left between them. This CDR3 spans 16 amino acids. Germline lookup yields CDR1 MNHEY and CDR2 SMNVEV (reference sequence). CDR3 residues: CASSSFGARGQETQYF. CDR3 coding DNA: TGTGCCAGCAGTAGTTTTGGAGCCCGGGGACAAGAGACCCAGTACTTC.

The chain uses TRBV2 and TRBJ2-7; 9 positions agree with TRBD2. The J segment lost 4 bases and the V segment lost 9 bases, leaving 7 bases of the junction unmatched. In germline, CDR1 is SNHLY, CDR2 FYNNEI. The CDR3 loop spans 13 amino acids. The CDR3 sequence is CASSGTSPYEQYF. DNA of the CDR3: TGTGCCAGTTCCGGGACTAGCCCTTACGAGCAGTACTTC.

The V call is TRBV5-4, the J call TRBJ2-2; D is perhaps TRBD2 (6 bases). Germline CDR1 is SGHNT and CDR2 is YYREEE (reference sequence). The length of the CDR3 is 16 residues. The V end was cut by 0 bases, the J end by 0 bases, with 9 bases between. The CDR3 reads CASSLGGLPNTGELFF. The CDR3 bases are TGTGCCAGCAGCTTGGGTGGACTACCGAACACCGGGGAGCTGTTTTTT.

This clone turned up a few times. The chain recombines TRBV5-1 with TRBJ1-4, with 10 nucleotides matching TRBD1. Germline loops: CDR1 SGHRS, CDR2 YFSETQ. This CDR3 region has 15 residues. J gave up 8 bases and V 4 bases, and 8 bases lay outside the gene matches. The CDR3 reads CASSPGQGRLEKLFF. Here the CDR3 DNA reads TGCGCCAGCAGCCCGGGACAGGGGAGGTTAGAAAAACTGTTTTTT.

CDR3 region: CASSFLSPSSGELFF. The CDR3 DNA sequence: TGCGCCAGCAGCTTCTTGAGCCCTTCTAGCGGGGAGCTGTTTTTT. The rearrangement uses TRBV5-1 and TRBJ2-2; D uncertain. The CDR3 is made up of 15 amino acids. With 2 bases removed from V and 7 bases from J, the gap between germline ends came to 15 bases. The germline V gene encodes CDR1 SGHRS and CDR2 YFSETQ.

The chain links TRBV3-1 (or the pseudogene TRBV3-2) to TRBJ1-2; TRBD1 aligns across 9 bases. The V gene's germline CDR1 is LGHDT and CDR2 YNNKEL (reference sequence). This CDR3 has 13 residues. V shed 4 bases and J 5 bases; nucleotides not matched to a gene: 2. This CDR3 is CASSPQGAYGYTF. CDR3 bases: TGTGCCAGCAGCCCACAGGGGGCGTATGGCTACACCTTC.

The rearrangement joins TRBV2 to TRBJ1-2; 7 bases agree with TRBD1. CDR3 length: 13 amino acids. The ends lost 3 bases at V and 3 bases at J; junction bases unmatched: 1. From germline, CDR1 is SNHLY and CDR2 FYNNEI. The DNA for the CDR3 is TGTGCCAGCAGTGAGGGACAGTACTATGGCTACACCTTC. The encoded protein is CASSEGQYYGYTF.

This sequence joins TRBV10-3 and TRBJ1-5, with 8 bases aligning to TRBD1. This CDR3 is 15 amino acids long. Germline V lookup: CDR1 ENHRY, CDR2 SYGVKD. V trimming: 0 bases; J trimming: 7 bases; junction bases outside the gene matches: 5. DNA for the CDR3: TGTGCCATCAGTGAGTCGACAGGGGATAGGCAGCCCCAGCATTTT. Its translation: CAISESTGDRQPQHF.

With regard to this clone: The germline gene is not matched at one end of the junction; a read error may be the cause. The chain carries TRBV2 and TRBJ2-3; TRBD2 aligns across 9 bases. The CDR3 contains 15 residues. Germline V CDR1 and CDR2: SNHLY, FYNNEI. CDR3 region: CAGSGGRAITDTQYF. The CDR3 nucleotides are TGTGCCGGCAGCGGGGGGCGGGCCATCACAGATACGCAGTATTTT. The variable domain in full, with the rest retrieved from reference TRBV2 and TRBJ2-3, is EPEVTQTPSHQVTQMGQEVILRCVPISNHLYFYWYRQILGQKVEFLVSFYNNEISEKSEIFDDQFSVERPDGSNFTLKIRSTKLEDSAMYFCAGSGGRAITDTQYFGPGTRLTVL.

The rearrangement uses TRBV20-1 and TRBJ2-5; a weak D match, TRBD2 (8 bases). V lost 3 bases and J lost 1, with 21 bases in between. Germline CDR1 reads DFQATT; CDR2 reads SNEGSKA (reference sequence). The CDR3 extends over 17 amino acids. CDR3 DNA: TGCAGTGCTAGTAGGCTAGCGGGCAGGGGGGGCCAAGAGACCCAGTACTTC. Amino acid sequence: CSASRLAGRGGQETQYF.

The V call is TRBV12-2, the J call TRBJ2-7; the D segment call TRBD2 is taken from the table without a DNA check. TRBV12-2 is shown as a pseudogene. The CDR3 totals 15 residues. CDR3 nucleotide sequence: TGTGCAAGTCGCCTAATACTAGCGGGAAAGGACGAGCAGTACTTC. Protein sequence: CASRLILAGKDEQYF.